This T cell receptor beta chain appears in the sequencing data of a study of blood T cell repertoires in COVID-19. Repertoires were generated with immunoSEQ multiplex PCR, while TCRdb's copy carries only in-frame clones and drops some. Of about 22,000 clones in the sample, 90% were seen once. The source of this sequence is a man between 65 and 85 years old with acute or convalescent COVID-19. The material sequenced was peripheral blood.

The DNA of the CDR3 is TGTGCCAGCAGTATAAGACAGGGGGTGTACGAGCAGTACTTC. It yields the protein CASSIRQGVYEQYF. The V and J genes are TRBV28 and TRBJ2-7; 9 bases agree with TRBD1. Per germline, CDR1 MDHEN and CDR2 SYDVKM. The CDR3 length is 14 residues. The ends lost 5 bases at V and 4 bases at J; junction bases unmatched: 6.